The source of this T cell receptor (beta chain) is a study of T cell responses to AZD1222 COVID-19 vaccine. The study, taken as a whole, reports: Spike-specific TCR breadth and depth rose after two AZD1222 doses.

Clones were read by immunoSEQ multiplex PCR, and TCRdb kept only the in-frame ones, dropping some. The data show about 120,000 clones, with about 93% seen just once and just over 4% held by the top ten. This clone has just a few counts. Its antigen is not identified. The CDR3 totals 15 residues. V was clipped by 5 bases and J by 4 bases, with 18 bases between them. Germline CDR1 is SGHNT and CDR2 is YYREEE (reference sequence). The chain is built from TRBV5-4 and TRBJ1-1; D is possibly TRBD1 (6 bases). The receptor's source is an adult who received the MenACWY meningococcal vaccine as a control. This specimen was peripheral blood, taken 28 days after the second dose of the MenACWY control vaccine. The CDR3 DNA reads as TGTGCCAGCAGGATAGGGGGGCAGGGAACCACTGAAGCTTTCTTT. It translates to CASRIGGQGTTEAFF.